The 17 T cell receptor beta chains in this list originate from one sample, sequenced in a study of T cells in Graves' hyperthyroidism and ophthalmopathy. TCR beta CDR3 regions were amplified from RNA. A set of HTBI primers served as the primers for a first-round RT-PCR of the TCR CDR3. TCRdb recomputed calls from the multiplex PCR reads with MiXCR, one row per CDR3 protein. The sample yields 45,000 or so distinct CDR3 sequences, around 48% seen once. The sequenced sample was peripheral blood or thyroid tissue (not recorded which). Receptors originate from a woman in her fifties or sixties with Graves' hyperthyroidism.

At least ten counts were recorded for this clonotype. V is TRBV6-5 and J is TRBJ1-1, with 7 positions matching TRBD1. V was pared by 4 bases and J by 6 bases, with 8 bases of the junction left unmatched. Per the germline V gene, CDR1 is MNHEY and CDR2 is SVGAGI. The CDR3 loop spans 14 amino acids. The CDR3 sequence is CASSFKGAIAEAFF. Here the CDR3 DNA reads TGTGCCAGCAGTTTTAAGGGGGCCATCGCTGAAGCTTTCTTT.

The J gene is TRBJ1-1, the V gene TRBV29-1; possible D gene TRBD1, 6 bases. The CDR3 runs to 14 residues. The V end lost 6 bases, the J end lost 1 base, and 15 bases lay between the germline ends. Germline V gene lookup returns CDR1 SQVTM and CDR2 ANQGSEA. The CDR3 DNA follows: TGCAGCGTCTCCGATGGGGGGCCGAACACTGAAGCTTTCTTT. Its translation is CSVSDGGPNTEAFF.

This clonotype was seen ten or more times. The V call is TRBV6-2 or TRBV6-3, the J call TRBJ2-7; 15 nucleotides agree with TRBD2. J was trimmed by 8 bases and V by 4 bases; bases with no gene match: 6. The length of the CDR3 is 15 residues. In germline, CDR1 is MNHEY, CDR2 SVGEGT. CDR3 sequence (DNA): TGTGCCAGCAGTTTGCGGACTAGCGGGAGGGCTCAGCAGTACTTC. Its translation is CASSLRTSGRAQQYF.

This clonotype came up many times. The chain couples TRBV5-5 to TRBJ1-1; tentative D call: TRBD1 (5 bases). Germline V gene sequence: CDR1 SGHKS, CDR2 YYEKEE (reference sequence). The CDR3 runs to 15 residues. V was cut by 1 base and J by 1 base, with 11 bases left in between. The DNA for the CDR3 is TGTGCCAGCAGCTTGTACCAGGGCCAGAACACTGAAGCTTTCTTT. Translated: CASSLYQGQNTEAFF.

This clonotype has at least ten counts. The chain has TRBV6-6 and TRBJ2-5; 8 bases map to TRBD2. The junction had 4 bases not matched to a gene; V was cut back by 0 bases and J by 4 bases. The germline V gene has CDR1 MNHNY and CDR2 SVGAGI (reference sequence). The CDR3 covers 15 residues. The DNA of the CDR3 is TGTGCCAGCAGTTACTCCGGCGGGAGGAGAGAGACCCAGTACTTC. Its translation: CASSYSGGRRETQYF.

The chain uses TRBV9 and TRBJ2-7; tentatively, D is TRBD2 (6 bases). CDR1 is SGDLS and CDR2 is YYNGEE in the germline V gene. The CDR3 totals 18 residues. V shed 0 bases and J shed 3 bases, with 22 bases lying between them. The CDR3 bases are TGTGCCAGCAGCGTAGGACTCGGGGGAGGCTTGGGGGTCTACGAGCAGTACTTC. Its translation is CASSVGLGGGLGVYEQYF.

This clonotype has only a few counts. A single base separates this from a much larger clone, so it may be a read error. V is TRBV7-7 and J is TRBJ2-3; possible D gene TRBD1, 5 bases. CDR1 is SSHAT, CDR2 FNYEAQ, per germline (reference sequence). CDR3 length: 14 amino acids. The CDR3 coding sequence is TGTGCTAGCAGCTTAAACTCGGCGACAGATGCGCAGTATTTT. This encodes CASSLNSATDAQYF.

This clonotype was seen repeatedly, ten times or more. This chain connects TRBV7-2 to TRBJ2-6, with D unresolved. The CDR3 length is 15 residues. Germline-derived CDR1 and CDR2 are SGHTA and FQGNSA. Trimming removed 4 bases from V and 4 bases from J, with 11 bases in between. The CDR3 reads CASSYIGAGANVLTF. The DNA for the CDR3 is TGTGCCAGCAGCTATATAGGCGCCGGGGCCAACGTCCTGACTTTC.

The chain recombines TRBV27 with TRBJ2-7, with a weak D call TRBD2 (6 bases). Trimming left V 6 bases short and J 2 bases short, with 17 bases between. In germline, CDR1 is MNHEY, CDR2 SMNVEV (reference sequence). The CDR3 length is 15 residues. CDR3 sequence: CASRKVLANPYEQYF. CDR3 coding DNA: TGTGCCAGCAGAAAGGTTCTAGCGAACCCCTACGAGCAGTACTTC.

V and J are TRBV2 and TRBJ2-1, with D perhaps TRBD2 (5 bases). Germline loops: CDR1 SNHLY, CDR2 FYNNEI. The CDR3 contains 14 residues. The V gene lost 4 bases and the J gene lost 4 bases, with 11 bases spanning the gap. CDR3 protein: CASSGASRYNEQFF. For the CDR3, the DNA is TGTGCCAGCAGTGGGGCTAGCAGATACAATGAGCAGTTCTTC. The whole variable domain, filled in from reference TRBV2 and TRBJ2-1, reads EPEVTQTPSHQVTQMGQEVILRCVPISNHLYFYWYRQILGQKVEFLVSFYNNEISEKSEIFDDQFSVERPDGSNFTLKIRSTKLEDSAMYFCASSGASRYNEQFFGPGTRLTVL.

The chain uses TRBV15 and TRBJ2-5, with unresolved D. Between the trimmed V and J ends, which lost 3 bases and 9 bases, there was a span of 20 bases. Germline CDR1 and CDR2: LNHNV and YYDKDF (reference sequence). The CDR3 loop spans 15 amino acids. The DNA for the CDR3 is TGTGCCACCAGCAGCCAAGATCATAGTACGACGGCCCAGTACTTC. Translation: CATSSQDHSTTAQYF. The full variable domain, in which reference TRBV15 and TRBJ2-5 provide the parts outside the CDR3, is DAMVIQNPRYQVTQFGKPVTLSCSQTLNHNVMYWYQQKSSQAPKLLFHYYDKDFNNEADTPDNFQSRRPNTSFCFLDIRSPGLGDTAMYLCATSSQDHSTTAQYFGPGTRLLVL.

Concerning this clonotype itself: The DNA is left out, because the CDR3 cannot be placed on it with certainty; the CDR3 is given as TCRdb lists it. The gene calls are TRBV5-4 and TRBJ2-5; the listed D gene, TRBD2, was not tested against the DNA. CDR1 and CDR2 from the germline V gene are SGHNT and YYREEE (reference sequence). The CDR3 contains 22 residues when both ends are counted. This CDR3 reads CASSLAGGGYTFGSGHQETQYF.

CDR3 sequence (DNA): TGTGCCAGCAACGGAGGACAGCCCCAGCATTTT. Residues: CASNGGQPQHF. The chain is built from TRBV2 and TRBJ1-5; unclear D gene. Per the germline V gene, CDR1 is SNHLY and CDR2 is FYNNEI. Trimming cost V 7 bases and J 7 bases, with 8 bases left between them. CDR3 length: 11 residues.

The rearrangement joins TRBV7-3 to TRBJ1-6; D perhaps matches TRBD1 (6 bases). Germline V gives CDR1 SGHTA, CDR2 FQGTGA. The V end lost 1 base, the J end lost 8 bases, and 12 bases lay between the germline ends. The CDR3 contains 15 residues. CDR3 sequence: CASSLIGGEYSPLHF. As DNA, the CDR3 is TGTGCCAGCAGCTTAATCGGGGGCGAATATTCACCCCTCCACTTT. Full variable domain (remainder filled in from reference TRBV7-3 and TRBJ1-6): GAGVSQTPSNKVTEKGKYVELRCDPISGHTALYWYRQSLGQGPEFLIYFQGTGAADDSGLPNDRFFAVRPEGSVSTLKIQRTERGDSAVYLCASSLIGGEYSPLHFGNGTRLTVT.

This clonotype has a count of ten or more. This chain joins TRBV3-1 and TRBJ2-7; D unclear. V lost 0 bases and J lost 4, with 7 bases in between. This CDR3 region has 13 residues. Looked up from germline, CDR1 is LGHDT and CDR2 is YNNKEL (reference sequence). CDR3 protein: CASSQDVRYEQYF. The CDR3 bases are TGTGCCAGCAGCCAAGATGTTAGGTACGAGCAGTACTTC.

This clonotype showed up many times. The chain recombines TRBV20-1 with TRBJ2-7; possibly TRBD1 for D (7 bases). The V and J ends lost 0 bases and 6 bases respectively, with 18 bases between them. Germline assignment: CDR1 DFQATT and CDR2 SNEGSKA (reference sequence). This CDR3 spans 15 amino acids. The DNA of the CDR3 is TGCAGTGCTAGAGAGGAGGGGGACAGCCTATTCGAGCAGTACTTC. Translating gives CSAREEGDSLFEQYF.

Of note for this clonotype: One end of the junction is discordant with germline, which a read error may explain. The chain has TRBV7-9 and TRBJ2-2; D perhaps matches TRBD2 (6 bases). Germline CDR1 reads SEHNR; CDR2 reads FQNEAQ (reference sequence). The CDR3 covers 14 residues. In nucleotides, the CDR3 is TGCGCCAGCAGCTTGGAGGGTGAAACCGGGGAGCTGTTTTTT. Amino acid sequence: CASSLEGETGELFF.